This TCR beta chain came from a study of T cell responses to AZD1222 COVID-19 vaccine. Turning to this clone: Its antigen remains unidentified.

The CDR3 sequence is 15 residues long. The germline V gene has CDR1 SGHNT and CDR2 YYREEE (reference sequence). The trim removed 4 bases at V and 2 bases at J, leaving 5 bases unmatched. Whole-study findings and limits: Spike was spanned by vaccine-associated CD4 TCRs, which were dominant at 160-218 and 743-854. Seropositive at baseline were only a handful of AZD1222 recipients.

Produced via immunoSEQ multiplex PCR; TCRdb's table is partial and in-frame only. The table includes roughly 120,000 clones, 92% detected once. This TCR was sampled from an adult who received the AZD1222 COVID-19 vaccine. The genes are TRBV5-4 and TRBJ2-5; 10 nucleotides agree with TRBD2. The sample in question was peripheral blood, obtained 28 days after the second AZD1222 dose. The DNA of the CDR3 is TGTGCCAGCAGCATAGCGGGAGGTGTACAAGAGACCCAGTACTTC. This translates into CASSIAGGVQETQYF.